These T cell receptor beta chains were read from a single sample in a study of CD8+CD57+ T cells in acquired aplastic anemia. TCRdb re-called the reads with MiXCR, one entry per CDR3 protein. The sample has around 400,000 distinct CDR3 sequences; just under 70% are singletons. The sample taken for sequencing was sorted CD4+, CD8+, or CD8+CD57+ T cells (not recorded which) from PBMCs. The receptors originated from a human donor in good health, serving as a control. The CDR3 runs from the conserved cysteine through the conserved F or W. A D gene is named only where the DNA matches it firmly. Size tells how often a clone was seen (once, few, many) or the class of an expanded clone, and some rows leave it out.

v_gene	abundance	j_gene	d_gene	CDR3aa	CDR3nt
TRBV5-1	few	TRBJ2-4	TRBD1	CASSPTGVAKNIQYF	TGCGCCAGCAGTCCGACAGGGGTCGCCAAAAACATTCAGTACTTC
TRBV29-1	-	TRBJ1-2	-	CSVESTPDEEKGYGYTF	TGCAGCGTTGAATCCACACCTGATGAGGAGAAGGGCTATGGCTACACCTTC
TRBV6-4	many	TRBJ2-3	-	CASAQGITDTQYF	TGTGCCAGCGCGCAGGGGATCACAGATACGCAGTATTTT
TRBV19	many	TRBJ1-2	TRBD1	CASSIGTGGSYGYTF	TGTGCCAGTAGTATAGGAACAGGGGGCTCTTATGGCTACACCTTC
TRBV19	-	TRBJ1-5	TRBD1	CASSYRGRNQPQHF	TGTGCCAGTAGTTACAGGGGGCGAAATCAGCCCCAGCATTTT
TRBV7-2	-	TRBJ1-5	-	CASSLNRNTEAFFHF	TGTGCCAGCAGCTTGAACAGGAACACTGAAGCTTTCTTTCATTTT
TRBV7-8	-	TRBJ1-2	TRBD1	CASSLQGAGSGYTF	TGTGCCAGCAGCCTACAGGGGGCAGGGAGCGGCTACACCTTC
TRBV5-1	-	TRBJ1-5	-	CASSLANRNQPQHF	TGCGCCAGCAGCTTGGCCAACAGAAATCAGCCCCAGCATTTT
TRBV11-2	-	TRBJ1-1	-	CASSLGHGTEAFF	TGTGCCAGCAGCTTAGGACATGGCACTGAAGCTTTCTTC
TRBV3-1	-	TRBJ2-7	-	CASSQANKGHKQYF	TGTGCCAGCAGCCAAGCCAATAAGGGACACAAGCAGTACTTC
TRBV7-3	-	TRBJ2-1	-	CASSFRGGGKKHQFF	TGTGCCAGCAGTTTCAGGGGTGGAGGTAAAAAGCACCAGTTCTTC
TRBV14	-	TRBJ2-6	TRBD2	CASSHYHRGGDGF	TGTGCCAGCAGCCATTATCACCGGGGGGGCGATGGCTTC
TRBV2	-	TRBJ2-7	TRBD1	CASRLQGAQYF	TGTGCCAGCAGACTACAGGGGGCGCAGTACTTC
TRBV7-2	-	TRBJ1-6	TRBD1	CASSYRDRVYSPLHF	TGTGCCAGCAGCTACCGGGACAGGGTGTATTCACCCCTCCACTTT
TRBV3-2	many	TRBJ1-2	-	CASFGPGGYGYTF	TGTGCCAGTTTCGGTCCGGGCGGCTATGGCTACACCTTC
TRBV7-2	many	TRBJ2-1	-	CASSFPTSDNEQFF	TGTGCCAGCAGCTTCCCGACTAGTGACAATGAGCAGTTCTTC
TRBV19	many	TRBJ1-1	-	CASSIPGRMNTEAFF	TGTGCCAGTAGTATTCCGGGACGGATGAACACTGAAGCTTTCTTT
TRBV11-3	-	TRBJ1-6	-	CASSLNPKSNSPLHF	TGCGCCAGCAGCTTAAATCCCAAAAGTAATTCACCCCTCCACTTT
TRBV7-9	-	TRBJ2-5	-	CASSAGNSNQPQHQYF	TGTGCCAGCAGCGCCGGCAATAGCAATCAGCCCCAGCATCAGTACTTC
TRBV24-1	few	TRBJ1-2	-	CATSQGSYGYTF	TGTGCCACCAGTCAGGGGAGCTATGGCTACACCTTC
TRBV12-3/TRBV12-4	once	TRBJ1-2	-	CASGGNWSDGYTF	TGTGCCAGCGGTGGGAACTGGAGTGATGGCTACACCTTC
TRBV10-1	-	TRBJ1-3	-	CASSPLGVREDTIYF	TGCGCCAGCAGCCCCCTGGGGGTCCGGGAAGACACCATATATTTT
TRBV12-3/TRBV12-4	-	TRBJ2-6	-	CASSLRAGAGANVLTF	TGTGCCAGCAGTTTGCGCGCCGGGGCTGGGGCCAACGTCCTGACTTTC
TRBV11-2	few	TRBJ2-2	-	CASSPGTAPTGELFF	TGTGCCAGCAGCCCCGGGACGGCCCCAACCGGGGAGCTGTTTTTT
TRBV7-8	many	TRBJ1-1	-	CASSLVQHERGTEAFF	TGTGCCAGCAGCTTAGTTCAGCATGAACGAGGGACTGAAGCTTTCTTT
TRBV19	once	TRBJ2-7	-	CASREAGSHDQYF	TGTGCCAGCAGAGAGGCGGGCTCCCACGATCAGTACTTC
TRBV9	-	TRBJ2-7	-	CASSVIVQGGDEQYF	TGTGCCAGCAGCGTCATTGTGCAGGGGGGAGACGAGCAGTACTTC
TRBV2	-	TRBJ1-2	-	CASSAAGPNYGYTF	TGTGCCAGCAGTGCTGCGGGACCGAACTATGGCTACACCTTC
TRBV15	-	TRBJ1-4	-	CATSRDRERGTFEKLFF	TGTGCCACCAGCAGAGATCGGGAGAGGGGAACCTTTGAAAAACTGTTTTTT
TRBV20-1	once	TRBJ1-1	-	CSARGGGTYAFF	TGCAGTGCTAGAGGGGGGGGAACCTACGCTTTCTTT
TRBV25-1	few	TRBJ1-1	-	CASSEYGNTEAFF	TGTGCCAGCAGTGAATATGGGAACACTGAAGCTTTCTTT
TRBV10-2	-	TRBJ1-6	-	CASSSREGNYTFHF	TGTGCCAGCAGTTCCCGAGAGGGGAATTACACCTTCCACTTT
TRBV2	-	TRBJ1-5	-	CASGGGRAEPQYF	TGTGCCAGCGGCGGGGGCAGGGCCGAGCCCCAGTATTTC
TRBV7-6	-	TRBJ1-3	TRBD1	CASSLGPGGDGYTIYF	TGTGCCAGCAGCTTAGGGCCAGGGGGCGATGGCTACACCATATATTTT
TRBV7-2	-	TRBJ2-1	-	CASRFERGCTDAQFF	TGTGCCAGCAGATTCGAGCGAGGCTGCACAGATGCGCAGTTCTTC
TRBV9	many	TRBJ2-2	-	CASSVDRYTGELFF	TGTGCCAGCAGCGTAGACCGTTATACCGGGGAGCTGTTTTTT
TRBV20-1	few	TRBJ1-6	-	CSLAGGTTKNSPLHF	TGCAGCTTGGCCGGGGGGACAACTAAGAATTCACCCCTCCACTTT
TRBV20-1	many	TRBJ2-7	-	CSARVGTSYEQYF	TGCAGTGCTAGAGTCGGGACCTCCTACGAGCAGTACTTC
TRBV7-2	once	TRBJ2-7	TRBD1	CASSPSGQGTEALYF	TGTGCCAGCAGCCCAAGCGGACAGGGGACCGAAGCTTTGTACTTC
TRBV10-3	-	TRBJ2-7	-	CAISETGAYYEQYF	TGTGCCATCAGTGAGACGGGGGCTTATTACGAGCAGTACTTC
TRBV11-2	-	TRBJ2-7	-	CASSEGTGQAYEQYF	TGTGCCAGCAGCGAAGGGACTGGTCAGGCCTACGAGCAGTACTTC
TRBV29-1	few	TRBJ2-1	-	CSAPRAAYNEQFF	TGCAGCGCACCCCGGGCCGCCTACAATGAGCAGTTCTTC
TRBV20-1	many	TRBJ1-5	-	CSAGAGSSNQPQHF	TGCAGTGCTGGGGCAGGTAGTAGCAATCAGCCCCAGCATTTT
TRBV7-3	-	TRBJ1-3	TRBD1	CASRQTGDGNDIYF	TGTGCCAGCAGGCAGACAGGGGACGGAAACGACATATATTTT
TRBV29-1	-	TRBJ2-7	TRBD1	CSVTGQGYEQYF	TGCAGCGTTACGGGACAGGGCTACGAGCAGTACTTC
TRBV7-9	-	TRBJ1-1	-	CASSLGGLGSTEAFF	TGTGCCAGCAGCTTAGGGGGTTTGGGGAGCACTGAAGCTTTCTTT
TRBV2	once	TRBJ1-1	-	CASSEPTGENTEAFF	TGTGCCAGCAGTGAGCCGACGGGGGAGAACACTGAAGCTTTCTTT
TRBV29-1	few	TRBJ2-7	TRBD1	CSVDLGQGYEQYF	TGCAGCGTTGATCTGGGACAGGGTTACGAGCAGTACTTC
TRBV7-6	-	TRBJ1-4	-	CTSSPVTETDTQHFF	TGTACCAGCAGCCCCGTGACAGAGACAGATACGCAGCATTTTTTT
TRBV29-1	-	TRBJ2-1	-	CSVEPVGPTYNEQFF	TGCAGCGTTGAACCGGTGGGACCAACCTACAATGAGCAGTTCTTC
TRBV2	many	TRBJ1-5	-	CASSVGIQPQHF	TGTGCCAGCAGTGTAGGCATCCAGCCCCAGCATTTT
TRBV6-5	many	TRBJ1-1	-	CASSFEGYTEAFF	TGTGCCAGCAGTTTTGAGGGATACACTGAAGCTTTCTTT
TRBV7-9	many	TRBJ1-4	-	CASSPRQIATNEKLFF	TGTGCCAGCAGCCCAAGACAGATTGCAACTAATGAAAAACTGTTTTTT